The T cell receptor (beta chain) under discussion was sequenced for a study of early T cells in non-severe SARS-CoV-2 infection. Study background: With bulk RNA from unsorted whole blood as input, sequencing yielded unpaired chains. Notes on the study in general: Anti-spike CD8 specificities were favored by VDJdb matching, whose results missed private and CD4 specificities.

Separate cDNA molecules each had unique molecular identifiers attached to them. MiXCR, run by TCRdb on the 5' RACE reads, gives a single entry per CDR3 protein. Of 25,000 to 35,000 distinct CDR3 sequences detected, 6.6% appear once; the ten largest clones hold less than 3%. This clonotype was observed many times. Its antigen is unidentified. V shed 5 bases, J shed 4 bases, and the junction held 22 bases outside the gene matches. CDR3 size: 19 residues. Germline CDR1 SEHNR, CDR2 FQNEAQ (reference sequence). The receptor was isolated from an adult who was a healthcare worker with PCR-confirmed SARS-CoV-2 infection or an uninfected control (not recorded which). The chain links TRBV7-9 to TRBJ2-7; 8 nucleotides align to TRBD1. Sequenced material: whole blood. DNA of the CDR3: TGTGCCAGCAGCCCGGGACAGGTTTGGATTTCGGCGGGTCATTACGAGCAGTACTTC. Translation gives CASSPGQVWISAGHYEQYF.